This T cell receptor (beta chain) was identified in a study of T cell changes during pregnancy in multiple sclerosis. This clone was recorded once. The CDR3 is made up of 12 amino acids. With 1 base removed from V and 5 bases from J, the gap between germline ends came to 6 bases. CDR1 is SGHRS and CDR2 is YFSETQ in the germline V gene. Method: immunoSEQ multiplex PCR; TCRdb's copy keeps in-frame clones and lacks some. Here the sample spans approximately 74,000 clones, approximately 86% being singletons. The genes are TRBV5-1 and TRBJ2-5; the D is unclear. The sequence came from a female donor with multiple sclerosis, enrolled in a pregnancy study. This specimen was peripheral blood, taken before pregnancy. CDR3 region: CASSLTGETQYF. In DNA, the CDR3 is TGCGCCAGCAGCTTGACCGGGGAGACCCAGTACTTC. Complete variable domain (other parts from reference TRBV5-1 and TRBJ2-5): KAGVTQTPRYLIKTRGQQVTLSCSPISGHRSVSWYQQTPGQGLQFLFEYFSETQRNKGNFPGRFSGRQFSNSRSEMNVSTLELGDSALYLCASSLTGETQYFGPGTRLLVL.